Following are 5 T cell receptor beta chains from one sample sequenced in a study of OX40 agonist ivuxolimab in advanced cancers. The repertoire was sequenced with immunoSEQ multiplex PCR; TCRdb's copy has only in-frame clones and lacks some. The table includes 80,000 or so clones, around four fifths detected once. The sequencing used CD4+ or CD8+ T cells sorted from blood, collected in a trial of the OX40 agonist ivuxolimab. The receptors were sampled from an adult with an advanced solid tumor such as melanoma, head and neck, liver or kidney cancer.

This chain connects TRBV7-8 to TRBJ1-3; possibly TRBD1 for D (6 bases). V shed 3 bases and J shed 3 bases, with 12 bases lying between them. Germline V gene lookup returns CDR1 SGHVS and CDR2 FQNEAQ. The CDR3 is 15 amino acids. The CDR3 nucleotides read TGTGCCAGCAGCTTGAGGGGGGGTGGTGGAAACACCATATATTTT. Its protein product is CASSLRGGGGNTIYF.

This chain joins TRBV5-1 and TRBJ2-5; 9 nucleotides line up with TRBD2. The V gene end was trimmed by 0 bases and the J gene end by 3 bases; junction bases not matched to a gene: 6. CDR1 and CDR2 (germline): SGHRS, YFSETQ. CDR3 length equals 16 residues. The CDR3 DNA sequence: TGCGCCAGCAGCTTGGAACCTAGCGGGAAGGAAGAGACCCAGTACTTC. Translation: CASSLEPSGKEETQYF.

The CDR3 reads CAISGGARSNEQFF. The CDR3 DNA sequence: TGTGCCATCAGTGGGGGGGCCAGGTCCAATGAGCAGTTCTTC. The chain combines TRBV10-3 with TRBJ2-1; D assignment may be TRBD1 or TRBD2 (6 bases each). V shed 4 bases and J shed 6 bases, with 13 bases lying between them. CDR3 length equals 14 residues. From germline, CDR1 is ENHRY and CDR2 SYGVKD.

V usage is TRBV25-1 and J usage is TRBJ2-7; no firm D call. The V and J ends lost 8 bases and 6 bases respectively, with 11 bases between them. CDR1 and CDR2 from the germline V gene are MGHDK and SYGVNS. This CDR3 spans 11 amino acids. CDR3 in amino acids: CASGPWGEQYF. In DNA, the CDR3 is TGTGCCAGCGGCCCGTGGGGCGAGCAGTACTTC.

V gene TRBV28 combines with J gene TRBJ1-5; 10 bases are shared with TRBD1. From germline, CDR1 is MDHEN and CDR2 SYDVKM. Losses at the gene ends were 6 bases for V and 6 bases for J; bases not matched to a gene: 8. The CDR3 totals 15 residues. CDR3 nucleotide sequence: TGTGCCAGCAGAACCGGACAGGGGGGTTCTCAGCCCCAGCATTTT. Translating gives CASRTGQGGSQPQHF.